A single sample is the source of the 20 T cell receptor beta chains below, sequenced in a study of shared clonotypes between healthy human individuals. The repertoire was sequenced with immunoSEQ multiplex PCR; TCRdb's copy has only in-frame clones and lacks some. The top ten hold about 1.5% of the sample, which has 980,000 or so clones, 70% to 85% seen once. The source material was memory CD4+ T cells sorted from blood. Noted subset: CD45RA-negative fraction. Source of these receptors: a man between 18 and 35 years old in good health.

This sequence joins TRBV7-3 and TRBJ2-5, with 7 bases lining up with TRBD1. J gave up 5 bases and V 4 bases, and 10 bases lay outside the gene matches. Looked up from germline, CDR1 is SGHTA and CDR2 is FQGTGA. This CDR3 spans 15 amino acids. CDR3 protein: CASSSFGQAAETQYF. The CDR3 DNA follows: TGTGCCAGCAGCTCCTTTGGACAGGCGGCCGAGACCCAGTACTTC.

CDR3 nucleotide sequence: TGTGCCAGCTCACCAGGATCACAGGGTGAGAGTGAAAAACTGTTTTTT. It encodes CASSPGSQGESEKLFF. The V gene is TRBV18, the J gene TRBJ1-4, with a weak D call TRBD1 (6 bases). Per germline, CDR1 KGHSH and CDR2 LQKENI. Deletions cut 2 bases from V and 7 bases from J, with 17 bases between. This CDR3 contains 16 residues.

The chain carries TRBV7-2 and TRBJ2-3; TRBD2 matches 9 bases. This CDR3 has 16 residues. Per germline, CDR1 SGHTA and CDR2 FQGNSA. Trimming cost V 1 base and J 6 bases; bases outside gene matches: 8. CDR3 sequence reads: CASSLGIAGVLDTQYF. CDR3 in DNA: TGTGCCAGCAGCTTAGGGATAGCGGGGGTTTTGGATACGCAGTATTTT.

This clone was picked up a small number of times. The CDR3 protein is CASSTTSGSSWSIQYF. The CDR3 DNA sequence: TGTGCCAGCAGCACGACTAGCGGGAGTAGTTGGAGCATTCAGTACTTC. The chain employs TRBV7-2 and TRBJ2-4; the match to TRBD2 covers 12 bases. CDR1 and CDR2 from the germline V gene are SGHTA and FQGNSA. The CDR3 length is 16 residues. The junction had 11 bases not matched to a gene; V was cut back by 5 bases and J by 9 bases.

The chain combines TRBV5-1 with TRBJ2-5, with TRBD2 as a possible D gene (6 bases). CDR1 SGHRS and CDR2 YFSETQ come from the germline V gene. The length of the CDR3 is 13 residues. V lost 3 bases and J lost 5, with 11 bases in between. The chain's CDR3 is CASSSTRAETQYF. In nucleotides, the CDR3 is TGCGCCAGCAGCTCGACTAGGGCGGAGACCCAGTACTTC. The full variable domain, in which reference TRBV5-1 and TRBJ2-5 provide the parts outside the CDR3, is KAGVTQTPRYLIKTRGQQVTLSCSPISGHRSVSWYQQTPGQGLQFLFEYFSETQRNKGNFPGRFSGRQFSNSRSEMNVSTLELGDSALYLCASSSTRAETQYFGPGTRLLVL.

Comment on this clone: This sample includes further DNA sequences coding for the same CDR3. The J gene is TRBJ1-1, the V gene TRBV6-5; 7 bases agree with TRBD1. This CDR3 is built from 13 residues. Germline assignment: CDR1 MNHEY and CDR2 SVGAGI. With 7 bases clipped from V and 1 base from J, the junction kept 3 bases outside the gene matches. CDR3: CASTRTGNTEAFF. The CDR3 nucleotides are TGTGCCAGCACTCGGACAGGGAACACTGAAGCTTTCTTT.

The genes are TRBV18 and TRBJ2-5, with TRBD2 identical over 7 bases. Germline-derived CDR1 and CDR2 are KGHSH and LQKENI. J gave up 4 bases and V 4 bases, and 12 bases lay outside the gene matches. The CDR3 spans 16 residues. The CDR3 is CASSLHGGGSGETQYF. The CDR3 nucleotides are TGTGCCAGCTCACTCCATGGGGGAGGGTCTGGAGAGACCCAGTACTTC.

This clone was seen only once. The V call is TRBV10-3, the J call TRBJ2-3, with 9 bases lining up with TRBD1. Germline CDR1 reads ENHRY; CDR2 reads SYGVKD. Losses at the gene ends were 4 bases for V and 5 bases for J; bases not matched to a gene: 13. This CDR3 contains 17 residues. The CDR3 is CAISGLELNRGQDTQYF. The CDR3 bases are TGTGCCATCAGTGGGTTAGAGTTGAACAGGGGGCAAGATACGCAGTATTTT.

The chain has TRBV9 and TRBJ2-3; D ambiguous. Germline values: CDR1 SGDLS, CDR2 YYNGEE. V was pared by 3 bases and J by 4 bases, with 6 bases between. The CDR3 spans 12 residues. CDR3 nucleotides: TGTGCCAGCAGCGCTACCGCAGATACGCAGTATTTT. Its protein is CASSATADTQYF.

About this clone: This sample includes further DNA sequences coding for the same CDR3. The CDR3 coding sequence is TGTGCCAGCAGCTTAAGGGGGGCTAACTATGGCTACACCTTC. Its translation is CASSLRGANYGYTF. This chain connects TRBV11-1 to TRBJ1-2; possible D gene TRBD1, 6 bases. The CDR3 contains 14 residues. Trimming removed 2 bases from V and 0 bases from J, with 7 bases in between. The germline V gene has CDR1 SGHAT and CDR2 FQDESV (reference sequence).

This clone has just one count. The chain joins TRBV27 to TRBJ2-3; D gene ambiguous. The germline V and J ends were trimmed by 3 bases and 0 bases, with 7 bases remaining between them. Germline V gene sequence: CDR1 MNHEY, CDR2 SMNVEV (reference sequence). There are 14 residues in the CDR3. Written as DNA, the CDR3 is TGTGCCAGCAGTTTTAAGGCGAGCACAGATACGCAGTATTTT. Encoded protein: CASSFKASTDTQYF.

Here the CDR3 reads CASQLRQNLNTEAFF. CDR3 DNA sequence: TGTGCCAGCCAACTTAGACAGAACCTGAACACTGAAGCTTTCTTT. V usage is TRBV28 and J usage is TRBJ1-1; tentative D call: TRBD1 (5 bases). The V end lost 8 bases, the J end lost 0 bases, and 16 bases lay between the germline ends. The CDR3 spans 15 residues. Germline V gene lookup returns CDR1 MDHEN and CDR2 SYDVKM. The whole variable domain, filled in from reference TRBV28 and TRBJ1-1, reads DVKVTQSSRYLVKRTGEKVFLECVQDMDHENMFWYRQDPGLGLRLIYFSYDVKMKEKGDIPEGYSVSREKKERFSLILESASTNQTSMYLCASQLRQNLNTEAFFGQGTRLTVV.

The genes are TRBV18 and TRBJ2-1; 8 bases are shared with TRBD2. The CDR3 spans 16 residues. Per the germline V gene, CDR1 is KGHSH and CDR2 is LQKENI. Trimming removed 2 bases from V and 0 bases from J; junction bases left unmatched: 3. The CDR3 protein is CASSPGLASSYNEQFF. In DNA, the CDR3 is TGTGCCAGCTCACCAGGACTAGCAAGCTCCTACAATGAGCAGTTCTTC.

The V call is TRBV2, the J call TRBJ2-1, with 8 bases fitting TRBD2. The CDR3 consists of 15 residues. After removal of 3 bases from V and 7 bases from J, the junction contained 8 bases not matched to a gene. Germline lookup yields CDR1 SNHLY and CDR2 FYNNEI. CDR3 bases: TGTGCCAGCAGTGATGAACTAGCGGCTGCAAATGAGCAGTTCTTC. Translation gives CASSDELAAANEQFF.

This chain joins TRBV18 and TRBJ2-7; D tentatively fits TRBD1 or TRBD2 (5 bases each). CDR3 size: 15 residues. Germline V gene sequence: CDR1 KGHSH, CDR2 LQKENI. Deletions cut 3 bases from V and 2 bases from J, with 14 bases between. As DNA, the CDR3 is TGTGCCAGCTCACCGACCGGGACGGTAGCCTACGAGCAGTACTTC. Encoded protein: CASSPTGTVAYEQYF.

The V call is TRBV10-3, the J call TRBJ2-3; 9 positions match TRBD2. V shed 3 bases, J shed 0 bases, and the junction held 7 bases outside the gene matches. Germline-derived CDR1 and CDR2 are ENHRY and SYGVKD. This CDR3 has 17 amino acids. CDR3 region: CAISDIAGVASTDTQYF. In nucleotides, the CDR3 is TGTGCCATCAGTGACATAGCGGGGGTGGCTAGCACAGATACGCAGTATTTT.

The chain is built from TRBV5-6 and TRBJ1-6; 7 positions match TRBD1. Trimming removed 4 bases from V and 6 bases from J; junction bases left unmatched: 4. This CDR3 contains 14 residues. Germline values: CDR1 SGHDT, CDR2 YYEEEE. The CDR3 protein is CASSGGQFNSPLHF. DNA of the CDR3: TGTGCCAGCAGCGGGGGACAGTTTAATTCACCCCTCCACTTT. Complete variable domain (other parts from reference TRBV5-6 and TRBJ1-6): DAGVTQSPTHLIKTRGQQVTLRCSPKSGHDTVSWYQQALGQGPQFIFQYYEEEERQRGNFPDRFSGHQFPNYSSELNVNALLLGDSALYLCASSGGQFNSPLHFGNGTRLTVT.

V is TRBV27 and J is TRBJ2-7; D ambiguous. Between the trimmed V and J ends, which lost 6 bases and 9 bases, there was a span of 15 bases. The germline CDR1 and CDR2 sequences are MNHEY and SMNVEV (reference sequence). The CDR3 is 12 residues long. The CDR3 region is CASSSGFGWQYF. CDR3 in DNA: TGTGCCAGCAGCTCCGGGTTCGGCTGGCAGTACTTC.

The chain is built from TRBV7-9 and TRBJ2-7; 13 bases match TRBD2. V shed 5 bases, J shed 6 bases, and the junction held 4 bases outside the gene matches. There are 14 residues in the CDR3. Germline V gene sequence: CDR1 SEHNR, CDR2 FQNEAQ (reference sequence). The CDR3 loop reads CASSRGLAGAEQYF. CDR3 bases: TGTGCCAGCAGCCGTGGACTAGCGGGAGCCGAGCAGTACTTC.

The rearrangement joins TRBV28 to TRBJ1-4; D is uncertain. The CDR3 sequence is 13 residues long. The germline V and J ends were trimmed by 6 bases and 4 bases, with 9 bases remaining between them. The germline gives CDR1 MDHEN, CDR2 SYDVKM. CDR3 amino acids: CASRSSLNEKLFF. The CDR3 region has the DNA TGTGCCAGCAGAAGCTCCCTTAATGAAAAACTGTTTTTT.